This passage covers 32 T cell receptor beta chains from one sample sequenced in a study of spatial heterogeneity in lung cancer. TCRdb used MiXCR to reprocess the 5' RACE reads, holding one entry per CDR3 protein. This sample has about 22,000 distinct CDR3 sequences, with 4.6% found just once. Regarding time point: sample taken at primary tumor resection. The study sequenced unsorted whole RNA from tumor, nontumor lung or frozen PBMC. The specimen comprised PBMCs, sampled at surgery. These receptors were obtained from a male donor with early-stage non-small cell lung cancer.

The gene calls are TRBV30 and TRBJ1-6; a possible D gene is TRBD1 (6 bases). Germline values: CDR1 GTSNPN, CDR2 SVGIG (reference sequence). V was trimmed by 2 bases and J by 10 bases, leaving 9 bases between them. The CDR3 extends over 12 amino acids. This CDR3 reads CAWSKQGSPLHF. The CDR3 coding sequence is TGTGCCTGGAGTAAACAGGGATCACCCCTCCACTTT.

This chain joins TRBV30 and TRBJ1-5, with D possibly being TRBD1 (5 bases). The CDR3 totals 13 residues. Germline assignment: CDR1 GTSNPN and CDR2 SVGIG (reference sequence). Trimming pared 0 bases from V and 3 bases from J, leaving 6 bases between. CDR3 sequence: CAWSVGHNQPQHF. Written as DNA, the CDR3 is TGTGCCTGGAGTGTAGGACACAATCAGCCCCAGCATTTT. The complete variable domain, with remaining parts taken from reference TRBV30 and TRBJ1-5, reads SQTIHQWPATLVQPVGSPLSLECTVEGTSNPNLYWYRQAAGRGLQLLFYSVGIGQISSEVPQNLSASRPQDRQFILSSKKLLLSDSGFYLCAWSVGHNQPQHFGDGTRLSIL.

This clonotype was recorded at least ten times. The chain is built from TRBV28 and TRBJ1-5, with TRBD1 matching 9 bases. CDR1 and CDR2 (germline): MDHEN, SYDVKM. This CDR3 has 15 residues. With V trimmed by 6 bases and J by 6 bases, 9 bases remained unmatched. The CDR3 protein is CASSSPTGGSQPQHF. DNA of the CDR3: TGTGCCAGCAGCTCTCCGACAGGGGGGAGTCAGCCCCAGCATTTT.

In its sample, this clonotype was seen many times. CDR3 sequence (DNA): TGTGCCAGCAGACTATCGTACTACGCTGGAAACACCATATATTTT. This codes for CASRLSYYAGNTIYF. This chain uses TRBV28 with TRBJ1-3; D is ambiguous. Trimming removed 6 bases from V and 2 bases from J, with 14 bases in between. Germline CDR1 reads MDHEN; CDR2 reads SYDVKM. The length of the CDR3 is 15 residues.

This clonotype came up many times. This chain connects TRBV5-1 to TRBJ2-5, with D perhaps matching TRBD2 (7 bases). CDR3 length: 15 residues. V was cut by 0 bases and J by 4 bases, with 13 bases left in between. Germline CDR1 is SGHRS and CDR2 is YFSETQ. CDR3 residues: CASSLARRGLETQYF. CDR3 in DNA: TGCGCCAGCAGCTTGGCTAGGCGGGGGCTAGAGACCCAGTACTTC.

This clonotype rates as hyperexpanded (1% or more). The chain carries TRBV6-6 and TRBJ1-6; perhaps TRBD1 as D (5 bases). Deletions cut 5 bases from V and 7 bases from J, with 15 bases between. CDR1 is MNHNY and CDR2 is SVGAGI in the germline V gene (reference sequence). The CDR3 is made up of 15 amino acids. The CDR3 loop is CASSPTGTGNSPLHF. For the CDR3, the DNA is TGTGCCAGCAGTCCCACCGGGACGGGGAATTCACCCCTCCACTTT.

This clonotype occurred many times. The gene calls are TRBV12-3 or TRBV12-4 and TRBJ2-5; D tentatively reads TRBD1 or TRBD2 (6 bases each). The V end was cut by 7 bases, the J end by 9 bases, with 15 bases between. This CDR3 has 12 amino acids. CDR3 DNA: TGTGCCAGCACCCAGGGGTCGGGGGCCCAGTACTTC. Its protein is CASTQGSGAQYF.

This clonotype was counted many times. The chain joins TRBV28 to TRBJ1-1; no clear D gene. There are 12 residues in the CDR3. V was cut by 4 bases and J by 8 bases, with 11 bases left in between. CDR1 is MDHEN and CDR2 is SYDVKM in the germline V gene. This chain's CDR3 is CASSYRRTEAFF. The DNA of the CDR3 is TGTGCCAGCAGTTATCGACGGACCGAAGCTTTCTTT.

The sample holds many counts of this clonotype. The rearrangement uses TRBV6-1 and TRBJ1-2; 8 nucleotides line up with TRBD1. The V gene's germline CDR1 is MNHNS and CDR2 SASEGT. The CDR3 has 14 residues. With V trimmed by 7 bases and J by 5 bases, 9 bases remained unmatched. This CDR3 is CASTQGGQDYGYTF. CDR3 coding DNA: TGTGCCAGCACTCAAGGGGGACAGGATTATGGCTACACCTTC.

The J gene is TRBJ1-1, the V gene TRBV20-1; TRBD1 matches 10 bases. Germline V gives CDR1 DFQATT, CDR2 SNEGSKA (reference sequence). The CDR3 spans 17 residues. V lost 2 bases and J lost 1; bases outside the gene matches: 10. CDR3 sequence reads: CSARIIPGQGKNTEAFF. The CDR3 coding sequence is TGCAGTGCTAGAATTATCCCGGGACAGGGGAAGAACACTGAAGCTTTCTTT.

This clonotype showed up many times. CDR3 in amino acids: CSARDRWTDTQYF. The CDR3 nucleotides are TGCAGTGCTAGAGATCGATGGACAGATACGCAGTATTTT. The rearrangement joins TRBV20-1 to TRBJ2-3; D ambiguous. This CDR3 region has 13 residues. The germline gives CDR1 DFQATT, CDR2 SNEGSKA (reference sequence). The ends were cut back, 0 bases at V and 3 bases at J, with 7 bases in the middle.

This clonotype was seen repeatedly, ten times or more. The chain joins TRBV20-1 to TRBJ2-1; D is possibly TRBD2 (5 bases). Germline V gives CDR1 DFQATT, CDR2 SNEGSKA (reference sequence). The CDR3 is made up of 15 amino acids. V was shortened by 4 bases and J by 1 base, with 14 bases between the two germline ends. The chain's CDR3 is CSAISRAASYNEQFF. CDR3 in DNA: TGCAGTGCTATCTCGCGGGCGGCTTCCTACAATGAGCAGTTCTTC.

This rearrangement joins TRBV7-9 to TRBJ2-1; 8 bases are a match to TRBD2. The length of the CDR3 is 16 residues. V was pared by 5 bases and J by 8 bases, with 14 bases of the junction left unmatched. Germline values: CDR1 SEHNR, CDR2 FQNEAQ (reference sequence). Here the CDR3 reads CASSRKPGLGFDEQFF. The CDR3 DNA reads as TGTGCCAGCAGCCGAAAACCGGGACTAGGCTTCGATGAGCAGTTCTTC.

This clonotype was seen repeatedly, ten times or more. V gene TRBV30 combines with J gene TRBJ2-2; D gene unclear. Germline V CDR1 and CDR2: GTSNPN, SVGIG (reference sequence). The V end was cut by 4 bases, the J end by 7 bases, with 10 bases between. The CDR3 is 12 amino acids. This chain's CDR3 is CAWTFSHGELFF. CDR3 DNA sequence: TGTGCCTGGACTTTCAGTCACGGGGAGCTGTTTTTT.

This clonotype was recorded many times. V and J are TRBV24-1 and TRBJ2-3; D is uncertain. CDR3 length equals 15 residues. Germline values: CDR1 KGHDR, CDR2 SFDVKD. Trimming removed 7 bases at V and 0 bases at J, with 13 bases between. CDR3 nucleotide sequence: TGTGCCACCAGCCATTGGAGTGGGAGCACAGATACGCAGTATTTT. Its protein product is CATSHWSGSTDTQYF.

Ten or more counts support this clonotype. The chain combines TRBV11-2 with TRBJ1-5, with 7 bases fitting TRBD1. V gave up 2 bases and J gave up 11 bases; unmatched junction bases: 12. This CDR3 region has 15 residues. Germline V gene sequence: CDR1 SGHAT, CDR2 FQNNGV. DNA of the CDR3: TGTGCCAGCAGCTTAACAGGGGCGGAGGGTTGGGCCCAGCATTTT. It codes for CASSLTGAEGWAQHF.

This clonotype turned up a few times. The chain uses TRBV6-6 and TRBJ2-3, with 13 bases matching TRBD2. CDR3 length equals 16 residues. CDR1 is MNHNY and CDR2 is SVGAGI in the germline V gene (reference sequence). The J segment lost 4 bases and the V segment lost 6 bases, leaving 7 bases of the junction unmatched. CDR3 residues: CASSIGLAGVSDTQYF. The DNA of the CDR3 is TGTGCCAGCAGCATAGGACTAGCGGGAGTGTCAGATACGCAGTATTTT.

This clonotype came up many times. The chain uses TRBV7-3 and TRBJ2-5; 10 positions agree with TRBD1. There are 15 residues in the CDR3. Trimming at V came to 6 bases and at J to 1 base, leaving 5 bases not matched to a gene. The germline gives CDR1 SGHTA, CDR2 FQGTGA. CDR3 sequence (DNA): TGTGCCAGCAGTACCGGGACAGGGGCCCAAGAGACCCAGTACTTC. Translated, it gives CASSTGTGAQETQYF.

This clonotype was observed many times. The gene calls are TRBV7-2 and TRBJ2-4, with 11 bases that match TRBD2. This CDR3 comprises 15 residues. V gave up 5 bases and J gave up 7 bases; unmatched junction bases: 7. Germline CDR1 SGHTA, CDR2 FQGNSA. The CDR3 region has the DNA TGTGCCAGCAGCCCTACTAGCGGGAGTGTGAACATTCAGTACTTC. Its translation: CASSPTSGSVNIQYF.

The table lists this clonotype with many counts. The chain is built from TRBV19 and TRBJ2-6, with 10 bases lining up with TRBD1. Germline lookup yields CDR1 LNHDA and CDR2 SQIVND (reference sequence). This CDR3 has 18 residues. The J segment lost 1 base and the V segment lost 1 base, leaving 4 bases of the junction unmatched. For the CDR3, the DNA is TGTGCCAGTAGTATAGCGAGGGACAGGGGTTCTGGGGCCAACGTCCTGACTTTC. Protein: CASSIARDRGSGANVLTF.

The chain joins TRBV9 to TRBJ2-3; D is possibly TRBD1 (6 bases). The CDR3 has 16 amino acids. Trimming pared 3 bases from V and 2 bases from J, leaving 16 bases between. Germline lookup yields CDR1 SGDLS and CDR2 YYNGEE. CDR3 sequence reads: CASSAELKGDTDTQYF. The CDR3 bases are TGTGCCAGCAGCGCCGAGCTCAAGGGGGACACAGATACGCAGTATTTT. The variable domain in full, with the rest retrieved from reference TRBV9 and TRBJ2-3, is DSGVTQTPKHLITATGQRVTLRCSPRSGDLSVYWYQQSLDQGLQFLIQYYNGEERAKGNILERFSAQQFPDLHSELNLSSLELGDSALYFCASSAELKGDTDTQYFGPGTRLTVL.

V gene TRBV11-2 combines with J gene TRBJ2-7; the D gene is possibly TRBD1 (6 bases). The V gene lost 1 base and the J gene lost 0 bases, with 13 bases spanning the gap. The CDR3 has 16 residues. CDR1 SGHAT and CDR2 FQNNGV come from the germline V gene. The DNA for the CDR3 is TGTGCCAGCAGCTTAGTCAGGGGTACAAGCTCCTACGAGCAGTACTTC. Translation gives CASSLVRGTSSYEQYF.

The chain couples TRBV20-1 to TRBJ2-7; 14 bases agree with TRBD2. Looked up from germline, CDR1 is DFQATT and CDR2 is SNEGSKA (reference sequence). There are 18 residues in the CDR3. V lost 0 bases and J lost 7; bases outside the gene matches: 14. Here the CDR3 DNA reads TGCAGTGCTAGAGATCTCAGGACTAGCGGGGGGCGCTCTAAGGAGCAGTACTTC. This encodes CSARDLRTSGGRSKEQYF.

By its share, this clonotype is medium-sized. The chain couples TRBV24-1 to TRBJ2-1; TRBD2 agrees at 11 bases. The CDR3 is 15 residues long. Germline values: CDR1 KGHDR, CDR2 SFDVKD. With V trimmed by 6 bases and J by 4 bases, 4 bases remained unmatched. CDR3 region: CATSKLAGDYNEQFF. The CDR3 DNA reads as TGTGCCACCAGTAAACTAGCGGGGGATTACAATGAGCAGTTCTTC.

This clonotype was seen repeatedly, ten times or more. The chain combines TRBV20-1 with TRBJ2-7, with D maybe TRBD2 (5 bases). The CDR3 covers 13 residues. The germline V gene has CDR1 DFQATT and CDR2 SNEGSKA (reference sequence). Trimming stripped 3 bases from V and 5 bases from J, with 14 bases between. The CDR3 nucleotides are TGCAGTGCTAGCCGACCGGAGGCCAACGAGCAGTACTTC. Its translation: CSASRPEANEQYF.

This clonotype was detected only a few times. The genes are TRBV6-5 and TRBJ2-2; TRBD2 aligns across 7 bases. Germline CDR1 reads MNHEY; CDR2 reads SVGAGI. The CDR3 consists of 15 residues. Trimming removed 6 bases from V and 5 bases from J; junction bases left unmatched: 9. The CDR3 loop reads CASSSLREGTGELFF. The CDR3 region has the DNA TGTGCCAGCAGCTCATTGAGGGAGGGGACCGGGGAGCTGTTTTTT.

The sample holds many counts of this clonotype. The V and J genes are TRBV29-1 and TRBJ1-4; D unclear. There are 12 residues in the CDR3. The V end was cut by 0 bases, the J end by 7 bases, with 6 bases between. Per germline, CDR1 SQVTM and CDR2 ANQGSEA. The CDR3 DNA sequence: TGCAGCGTTGAAGATCCCAGTGAAAAACTGTTTTTT. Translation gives CSVEDPSEKLFF.

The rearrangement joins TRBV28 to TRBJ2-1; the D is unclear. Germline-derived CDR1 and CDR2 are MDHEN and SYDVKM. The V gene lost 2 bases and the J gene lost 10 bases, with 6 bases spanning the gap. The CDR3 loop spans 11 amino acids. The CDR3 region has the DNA TGTGCCAGCAGTTTAGGAAGGGAGCAGTTCTTC. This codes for CASSLGREQFF.

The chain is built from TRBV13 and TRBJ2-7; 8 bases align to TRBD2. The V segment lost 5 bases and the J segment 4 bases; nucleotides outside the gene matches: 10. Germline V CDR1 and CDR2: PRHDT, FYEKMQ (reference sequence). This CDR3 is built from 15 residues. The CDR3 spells CASSPAAGGEYEQYF. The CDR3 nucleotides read TGTGCCAGCAGCCCCGCGGCGGGGGGAGAATACGAGCAGTACTTC.

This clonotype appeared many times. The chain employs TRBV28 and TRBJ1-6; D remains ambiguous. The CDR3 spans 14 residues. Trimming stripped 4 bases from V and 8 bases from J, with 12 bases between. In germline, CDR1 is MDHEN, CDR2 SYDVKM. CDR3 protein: CASSYPPEDSPLHF. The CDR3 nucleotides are TGTGCCAGCAGTTACCCACCGGAGGATTCACCCCTCCACTTT.

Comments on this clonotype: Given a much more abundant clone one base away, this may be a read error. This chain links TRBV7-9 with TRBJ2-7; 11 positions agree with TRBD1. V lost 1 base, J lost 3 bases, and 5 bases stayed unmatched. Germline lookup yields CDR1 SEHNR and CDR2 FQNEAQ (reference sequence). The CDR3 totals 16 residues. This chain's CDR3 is CASSLESGQGGYEQYF. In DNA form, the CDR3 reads TGTGCCAGCAGCTTAGAATCGGGACAGGGGGGCTACGAGCAGTACTTC.

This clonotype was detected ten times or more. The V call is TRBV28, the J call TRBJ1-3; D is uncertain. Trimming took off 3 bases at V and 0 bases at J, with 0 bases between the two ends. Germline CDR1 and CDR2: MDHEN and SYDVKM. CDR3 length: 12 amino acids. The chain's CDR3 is CASSFSGNTIYF. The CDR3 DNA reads TGTGCCAGCAGTTTCTCTGGAAACACCATATATTTT.